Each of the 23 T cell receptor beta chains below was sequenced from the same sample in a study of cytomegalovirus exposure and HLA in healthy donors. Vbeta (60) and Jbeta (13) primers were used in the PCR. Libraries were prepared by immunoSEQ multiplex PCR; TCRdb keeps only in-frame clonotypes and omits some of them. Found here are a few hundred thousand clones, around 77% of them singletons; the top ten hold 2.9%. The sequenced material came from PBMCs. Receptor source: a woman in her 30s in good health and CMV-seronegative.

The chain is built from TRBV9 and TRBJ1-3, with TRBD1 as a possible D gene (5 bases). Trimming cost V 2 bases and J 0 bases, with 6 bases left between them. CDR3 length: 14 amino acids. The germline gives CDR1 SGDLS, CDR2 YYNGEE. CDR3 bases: TGTGCCAGCAGCGTCAGGGCCTCTGGAAACACCATATATTTT. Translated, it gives CASSVRASGNTIYF.

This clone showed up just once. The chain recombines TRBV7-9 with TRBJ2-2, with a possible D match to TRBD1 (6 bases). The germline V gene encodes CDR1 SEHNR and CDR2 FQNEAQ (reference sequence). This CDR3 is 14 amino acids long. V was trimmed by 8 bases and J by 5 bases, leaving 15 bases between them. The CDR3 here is CASDRLSITGELFF. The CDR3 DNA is TGTGCCAGCGACAGGCTAAGTATAACCGGGGAGCTGTTTTTT.

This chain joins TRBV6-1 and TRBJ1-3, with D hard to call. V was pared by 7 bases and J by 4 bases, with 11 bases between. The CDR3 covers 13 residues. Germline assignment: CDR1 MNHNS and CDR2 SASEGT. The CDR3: CASKTHGGNTIYF. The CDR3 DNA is TGTGCCAGCAAGACCCACGGGGGAAACACCATATATTTT.

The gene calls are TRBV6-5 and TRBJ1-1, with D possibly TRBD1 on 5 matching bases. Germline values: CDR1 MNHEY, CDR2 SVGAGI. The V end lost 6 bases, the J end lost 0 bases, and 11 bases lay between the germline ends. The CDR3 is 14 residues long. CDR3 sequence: CASSPWGLNTEAFF. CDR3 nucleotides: TGTGCCAGCAGCCCCTGGGGCTTGAACACTGAAGCTTTCTTT.

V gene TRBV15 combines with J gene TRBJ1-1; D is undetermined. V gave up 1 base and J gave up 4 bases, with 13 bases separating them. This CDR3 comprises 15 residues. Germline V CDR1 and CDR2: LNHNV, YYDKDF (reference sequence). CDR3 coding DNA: TGTGCCACCAGCAGAGGAGGAGGGTTCGGCACTGAAGCTTTCTTT. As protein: CATSRGGGFGTEAFF.

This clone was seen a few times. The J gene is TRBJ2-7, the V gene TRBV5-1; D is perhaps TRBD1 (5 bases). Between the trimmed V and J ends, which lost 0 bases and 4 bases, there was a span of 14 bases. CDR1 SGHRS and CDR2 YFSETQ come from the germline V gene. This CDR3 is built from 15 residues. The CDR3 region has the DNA TGCGCCAGCAGCTTGGCCGTCGCAGGGTCGTACGAGCAGTACTTC. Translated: CASSLAVAGSYEQYF.

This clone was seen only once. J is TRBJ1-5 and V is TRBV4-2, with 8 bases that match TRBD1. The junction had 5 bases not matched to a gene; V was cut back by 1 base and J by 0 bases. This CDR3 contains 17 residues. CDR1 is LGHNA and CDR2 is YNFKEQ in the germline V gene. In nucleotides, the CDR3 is TGTGCCAGCAGCCAAGTAGAGACAGGGGATAGCAATCAGCCCCAGCATTTT. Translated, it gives CASSQVETGDSNQPQHF.

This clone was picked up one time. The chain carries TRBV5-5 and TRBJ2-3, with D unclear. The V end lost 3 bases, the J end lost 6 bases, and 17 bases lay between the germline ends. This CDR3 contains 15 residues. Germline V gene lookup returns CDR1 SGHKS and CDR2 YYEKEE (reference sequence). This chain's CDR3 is CASSSIASTGDTQYF. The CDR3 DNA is TGTGCCAGCAGCTCGATAGCATCGACTGGTGATACGCAGTATTTT.

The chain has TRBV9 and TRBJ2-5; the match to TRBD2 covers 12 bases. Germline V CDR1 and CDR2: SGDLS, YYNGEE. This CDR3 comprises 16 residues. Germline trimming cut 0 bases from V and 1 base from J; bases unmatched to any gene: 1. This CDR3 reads CASSVELAGGQETQYF. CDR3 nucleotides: TGTGCCAGCAGCGTAGAACTAGCGGGGGGCCAAGAGACCCAGTACTTC. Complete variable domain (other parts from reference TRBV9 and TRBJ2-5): DSGVTQTPKHLITATGQRVTLRCSPRSGDLSVYWYQQSLDQGLQFLIQYYNGEERAKGNILERFSAQQFPDLHSELNLSSLELGDSALYFCASSVELAGGQETQYFGPGTRLLVL.

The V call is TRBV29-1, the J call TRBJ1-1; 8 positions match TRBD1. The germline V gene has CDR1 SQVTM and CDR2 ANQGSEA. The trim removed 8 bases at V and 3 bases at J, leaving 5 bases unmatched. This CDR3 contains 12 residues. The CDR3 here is CSTTGEYTEAFF. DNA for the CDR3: TGCAGCACGACAGGGGAATACACTGAAGCTTTCTTT.

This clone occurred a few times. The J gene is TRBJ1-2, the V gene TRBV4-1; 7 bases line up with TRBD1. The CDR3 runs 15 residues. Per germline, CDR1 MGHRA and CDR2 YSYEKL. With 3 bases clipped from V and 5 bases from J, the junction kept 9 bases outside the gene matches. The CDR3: CASSHPDRAQYGYTF. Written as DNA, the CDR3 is TGCGCCAGCAGCCACCCCGACAGGGCTCAGTATGGCTACACCTTC.

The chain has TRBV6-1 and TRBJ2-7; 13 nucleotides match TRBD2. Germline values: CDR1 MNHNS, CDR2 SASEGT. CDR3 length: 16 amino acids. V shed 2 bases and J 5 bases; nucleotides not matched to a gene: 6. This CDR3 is CASSEYVGLAGNEQYF. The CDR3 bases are TGTGCCAGCAGTGAATATGTGGGACTAGCGGGGAACGAGCAGTACTTC.

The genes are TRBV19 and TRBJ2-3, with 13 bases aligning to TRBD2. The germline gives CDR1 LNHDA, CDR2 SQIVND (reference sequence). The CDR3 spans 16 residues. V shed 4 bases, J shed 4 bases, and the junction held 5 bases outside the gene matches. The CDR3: CASSTGLAGAPDTQYF. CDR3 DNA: TGTGCCAGTAGTACCGGACTAGCGGGAGCTCCAGATACGCAGTATTTT.

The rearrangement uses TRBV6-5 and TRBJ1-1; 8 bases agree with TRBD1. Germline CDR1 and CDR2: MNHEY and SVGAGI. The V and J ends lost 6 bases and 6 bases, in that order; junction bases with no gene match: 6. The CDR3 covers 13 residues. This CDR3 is CASRTTGVAEAFF. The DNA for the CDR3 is TGTGCCAGCAGAACGACAGGGGTAGCTGAAGCTTTCTTT.

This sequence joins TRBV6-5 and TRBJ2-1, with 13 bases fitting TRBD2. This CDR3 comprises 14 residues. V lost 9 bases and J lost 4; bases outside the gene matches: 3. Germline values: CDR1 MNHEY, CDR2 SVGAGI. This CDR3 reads CASRLAGGYNEQFF. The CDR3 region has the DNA TGTGCCAGTAGACTAGCGGGGGGTTACAATGAGCAGTTCTTC.

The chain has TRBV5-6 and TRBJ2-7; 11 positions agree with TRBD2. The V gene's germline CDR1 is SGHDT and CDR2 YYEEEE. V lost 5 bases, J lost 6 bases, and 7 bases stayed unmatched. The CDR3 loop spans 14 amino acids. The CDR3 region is CASRLLAGASEQYF. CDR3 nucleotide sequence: TGTGCCAGCAGACTACTAGCGGGAGCCAGCGAGCAGTACTTC.

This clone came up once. CDR3 sequence: CASSLTGQLYGYTF. The DNA of the CDR3 is TGTGCCAGCAGTTTAACAGGGCAACTCTATGGCTACACCTTC. The rearrangement uses TRBV28 and TRBJ1-2; possible D gene TRBD1, 6 bases. V was clipped by 2 bases and J by 4 bases, with 11 bases between them. Germline values: CDR1 MDHEN, CDR2 SYDVKM. CDR3 length: 14 amino acids.

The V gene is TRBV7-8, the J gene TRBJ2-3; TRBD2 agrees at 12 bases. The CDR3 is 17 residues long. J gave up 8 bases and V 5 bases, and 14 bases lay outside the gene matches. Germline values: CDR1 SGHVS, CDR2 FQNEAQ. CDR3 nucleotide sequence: TGTGCCAGCAGCCTAGTTCGACTAGCGGGAGTAATTGGTACGCAGTATTTT. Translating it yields CASSLVRLAGVIGTQYF.

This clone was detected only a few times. CDR3 region: CAIRPSGQGRTEAFF. The CDR3 DNA sequence: TGTGCCATCAGACCCTCTGGACAGGGAAGAACTGAAGCTTTCTTT. The V and J genes are TRBV10-3 and TRBJ1-1; the match to TRBD1 covers 8 bases. J lost 5 bases, V lost 6 bases, and 11 bases had no gene match. CDR1 is ENHRY, CDR2 SYGVKD, per germline. The CDR3 is 15 residues long.

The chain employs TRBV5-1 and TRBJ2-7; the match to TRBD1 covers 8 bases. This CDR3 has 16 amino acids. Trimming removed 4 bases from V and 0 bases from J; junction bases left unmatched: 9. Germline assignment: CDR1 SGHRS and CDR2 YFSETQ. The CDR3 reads CASSPEAGQGSYEQYF. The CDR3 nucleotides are TGCGCCAGCAGCCCTGAAGCAGGACAGGGCTCCTACGAGCAGTACTTC.

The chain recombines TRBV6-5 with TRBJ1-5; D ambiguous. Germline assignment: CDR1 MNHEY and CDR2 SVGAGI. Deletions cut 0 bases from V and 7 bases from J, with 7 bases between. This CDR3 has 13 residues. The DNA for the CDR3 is TGTGCCAGCAGTTACTCGATAGAACAGCCCCAGCATTTT. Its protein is CASSYSIEQPQHF.

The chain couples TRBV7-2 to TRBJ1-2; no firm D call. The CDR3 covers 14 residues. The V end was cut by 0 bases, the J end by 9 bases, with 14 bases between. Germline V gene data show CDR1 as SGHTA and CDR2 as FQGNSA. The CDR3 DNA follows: TGTGCCAGCAGCTTAGCGAAGTCAGGAGGTAGCTACACCTTC. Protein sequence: CASSLAKSGGSYTF.

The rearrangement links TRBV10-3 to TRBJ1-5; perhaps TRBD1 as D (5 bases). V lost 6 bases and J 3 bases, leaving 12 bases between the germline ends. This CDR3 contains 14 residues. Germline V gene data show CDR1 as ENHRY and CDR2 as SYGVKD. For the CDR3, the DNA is TGTGCCATCAGGCAGGGTCCCTACAATCAGCCCCAGCATTTT. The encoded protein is CAIRQGPYNQPQHF.